The T cell receptor beta chain under discussion was sequenced for a study of cytomegalovirus exposure and HLA in healthy donors. On the study more broadly: Across about 400 genotyped donors, around 82% landed in the Caucasian-associated ancestry cluster. Points from the study as a whole: In a later analysis, parvovirus B19, influenza, CMV and Epstein-Barr virus appeared linked to several top co-occurrence clusters. Roughly uniform sequencing depth across donors was assumed, possibly incorrectly.

This clone has just one count. Its antigen is still unknown. The PCR made use of 60 Vbeta and 13 Jbeta primers. Repertoires were generated with immunoSEQ multiplex PCR, while TCRdb's copy carries only in-frame clones and drops some. The sample shows 150,000 to 180,000 clones, 80% of them seen only once. Donors sampled were nominally healthy, though unrecorded immune exposures were likely. The CDR3 is made up of 15 amino acids. CDR1 and CDR2 from the germline V gene are KGHSH and LQKENI. The trim removed 1 base at V and 5 bases at J, leaving 6 bases unmatched. The V and J genes are TRBV18 and TRBJ2-7; 9 nucleotides align to TRBD1. The sequencing sample was made of PBMCs. This sequence was found in a woman in her thirties or forties in good health and CMV-seropositive. CDR3 protein: CASSPLGQGGDEQYF. The CDR3 region has the DNA TGTGCCAGCTCACCACTGGGACAGGGAGGGGACGAGCAGTACTTC.